Presented here are 21 T cell receptor beta chains from one specimen sequenced in a study of T cell repertoires in cytomegalovirus infection. TCRdb used MiXCR to reprocess the reads, holding one entry per CDR3 protein. The data hold about 320,000 distinct CDR3 sequences, with more than 8% observed a single time. Material: PBMCs. All receptors derive from a human donor in good health (CMV status not recorded). Some clones in this sample may be carry-over from other donors' samples.

As concerns this clonotype: It is unclear where the CDR3 begins or ends on the DNA, so no DNA is shown, and the CDR3 is as TCRdb lists it. V and J are TRBV4-1 and TRBJ2-3; the table assigns TRBD1, which was not confirmed against the DNA. The germline V gene encodes CDR1 MGHRA and CDR2 YSYEKL. Termini included, the CDR3 measures 16 amino acids. CDR3 residues: CASSQFGEGGTDTQYF.

Ten or more counts support this clonotype. The J gene is TRBJ1-1, the V gene TRBV7-2; D not certain. V dropped 5 bases and J dropped 0 bases, with 7 bases sitting between them. The CDR3 is 13 amino acids. Germline loops: CDR1 SGHTA, CDR2 FQGNSA. The CDR3 protein is CASSQTVNTEAFF. The CDR3 nucleotides read TGTGCCAGCAGCCAAACAGTGAACACTGAAGCTTTCTTT.

A word on this clonotype: Just one base apart from a much larger clone, this may be a read error. CDR3 in amino acids: CASSQVPSSYNEQFF. The DNA for the CDR3 is TGCGCCAGCAGCCAAGTTCCATCCTCCTACAATGAGCAGTTCTTC. V gene TRBV4-3 combines with J gene TRBJ2-1; D ambiguous. CDR1 is LGHNA and CDR2 is YSLEER in the germline V gene. V was trimmed by 1 base and J by 0 bases, leaving 7 bases between them. The CDR3 has 15 amino acids.

Only a few counts were recorded for this clonotype. V is TRBV10-3 and J is TRBJ1-1; D not certain. Germline V gene sequence: CDR1 ENHRY, CDR2 SYGVKD. Trimming removed 3 bases from V and 4 bases from J, with 9 bases in between. The CDR3 runs 13 residues. The CDR3 is CAISDTFGTEAFF. The CDR3 nucleotides read TGTGCCATCAGTGACACCTTTGGCACTGAAGCTTTCTTT.

This clonotype was seen repeatedly, ten times or more. This chain connects TRBV7-2 to TRBJ2-7, with TRBD2 identical over 8 bases. The V gene end was trimmed by 5 bases and the J gene end by 5 bases; junction bases not matched to a gene: 11. The CDR3 has 15 residues. The germline V gene has CDR1 SGHTA and CDR2 FQGNSA. This chain's CDR3 is CASSIRSSGYDEQYF. The CDR3 DNA reads as TGTGCCAGCAGCATACGGTCTAGCGGGTATGACGAGCAGTACTTC.

This clonotype was seen more than once but under ten times. The chain carries TRBV7-2 and TRBJ2-5, with D possibly being TRBD1 (6 bases). Germline V gene data show CDR1 as SGHTA and CDR2 as FQGNSA. This CDR3 spans 15 amino acids. Trimming removed 3 bases at V and 7 bases at J, with 18 bases between. CDR3 loop: CASSFEWGRPGTQYF. CDR3 bases: TGTGCCAGCAGCTTCGAGTGGGGGCGCCCAGGGACCCAGTACTTC.

The chain carries TRBV20-1 and TRBJ1-2; D ambiguous. Germline V lookup: CDR1 DFQATT, CDR2 SNEGSKA (reference sequence). The CDR3 length is 12 residues. V was cut by 0 bases and J by 2 bases, with 4 bases left in between. CDR3 sequence reads: CSARDMNYGYTF. CDR3 sequence (DNA): TGCAGTGCTAGAGATATGAACTATGGCTACACCTTC.

This clonotype was seen a few times. The J gene is TRBJ2-1, the V gene TRBV9, with 10 nucleotides matching TRBD2. The ends lost 4 bases at V and 7 bases at J; junction bases unmatched: 5. The germline V gene encodes CDR1 SGDLS and CDR2 YYNGEE. CDR3 size: 14 residues. The CDR3 region has the DNA TGTGCCAGCAGCCCGAGCGGGGGGGTGAATGAGCAGTTCTTC. Its translation: CASSPSGGVNEQFF.

This clonotype came up many times. The J gene is TRBJ1-5, the V gene TRBV7-2; no clear D gene. This CDR3 has 14 residues. Germline V gene data show CDR1 as SGHTA and CDR2 as FQGNSA. V lost 1 base to trimming and J lost 4 bases, with 8 bases between them. The CDR3 DNA reads as TGTGCCAGCAGCTTAGACGGAAGAAATCAGCCCCAGCATTTT. It yields the protein CASSLDGRNQPQHF.

Many counts were recorded for this clonotype. The chain recombines TRBV12-3 or TRBV12-4 with TRBJ2-1, with TRBD2 matching 12 bases. This CDR3 is 15 amino acids long. After removal of 2 bases from V and 5 bases from J, the junction contained 1 base not matched to a gene. CDR3 loop: CASSLRLAGDNEQFF. CDR3 bases: TGTGCCAGCAGTTTAAGACTAGCGGGGGACAATGAGCAGTTCTTC.

There are many counts of this clonotype. The V call is TRBV7-8, the J call TRBJ2-7, with D unclear. CDR1 and CDR2 from the germline V gene are SGHVS and FQNEAQ. This CDR3 is 11 amino acids long. Trimming cost V 1 base and J 7 bases, with 5 bases left between them. CDR3 protein: CASSLGREQYF. In nucleotides, the CDR3 is TGTGCCAGCAGCTTAGGGCGGGAGCAGTACTTC.

V is TRBV11-1 and J is TRBJ2-1; D is unresolved. The length of the CDR3 is 13 residues. Trimming removed 10 bases from V and 6 bases from J, with 16 bases in between. In germline, CDR1 is SGHAT, CDR2 FQDESV (reference sequence). CDR3: CAISEDPINEQFF. As DNA, the CDR3 is TGTGCCATCTCAGAAGATCCTATCAATGAGCAGTTCTTC.

This clonotype was detected a few times. The V gene is TRBV9, the J gene TRBJ2-2; 9 bases fit TRBD2. With 0 bases clipped from V and 4 bases from J, the junction kept 13 bases outside the gene matches. The germline V gene has CDR1 SGDLS and CDR2 YYNGEE. The CDR3 covers 19 residues. The chain's CDR3 is CASSVAGSGGWETTGELFF. The DNA of the CDR3 is TGTGCCAGCAGCGTAGCTGGTAGCGGGGGTTGGGAAACCACCGGGGAGCTGTTTTTT.

The table lists this clonotype with a few counts. The chain combines TRBV11-2 with TRBJ2-7; 11 nucleotides align to TRBD2. The V segment lost 5 bases and the J segment 3 bases; nucleotides outside the gene matches: 21. The germline V gene has CDR1 SGHAT and CDR2 FQNNGV. The CDR3 is made up of 20 amino acids. The CDR3 here is CASSPHETSGTSALYYEQYF. The CDR3 region has the DNA TGTGCCAGCAGCCCACACGAGACTAGCGGGACCTCGGCCCTCTACTACGAGCAGTACTTC.

This clonotype was recorded at least ten times. The chain carries TRBV28 and TRBJ1-5, with D maybe TRBD1 (5 bases). Trimming left V 6 bases short and J 0 bases short, with 12 bases between. Per germline, CDR1 MDHEN and CDR2 SYDVKM. The CDR3 has 15 residues. This CDR3 reads CASRSAGISNQPQHF. CDR3 DNA sequence: TGTGCCAGCAGATCCGCAGGGATTAGCAATCAGCCCCAGCATTTT.

Comments on this clonotype: A much larger clone differs by one base, so this may be a read error. CDR3 sequence (DNA): TGTGCCAGCAACTCCCGGACAGATAGCACCGGGGAGCTGTTTTTT. Translating it yields CASNSRTDSTGELFF. This chain connects TRBV7-2 to TRBJ2-2; tentative D call: TRBD1 (6 bases). The V end lost 7 bases, the J end lost 4 bases, and 16 bases lay between the germline ends. Germline lookup yields CDR1 SGHTA and CDR2 FQGNSA. The length of the CDR3 is 15 residues.

The chain joins TRBV23-1 to TRBJ1-6; no definite D call. TRBV23-1 is an open reading frame, and its role is uncertain. There are 18 residues in the CDR3. The germline V and J ends were trimmed by 0 bases and 8 bases, with 20 bases remaining between them. This chain's CDR3 is CASSQSGSGQALDSPLHF. The CDR3 DNA reads as TGCGCCAGCAGTCAATCGGGCAGCGGGCAGGCCTTAGATTCACCCCTCCACTTT.

This clonotype has just a few counts. This chain links TRBV20-1 with TRBJ2-3; 10 bases match TRBD2. Germline V gene data show CDR1 as DFQATT and CDR2 as SNEGSKA (reference sequence). The CDR3 sequence is 14 residues long. After removal of 1 base from V and 4 bases from J, the junction contained 2 bases not matched to a gene. For the CDR3, the DNA is TGCAGTGCTAGAGTGCTAGCGGGGGCAGATACGCAGTATTTT. It yields the protein CSARVLAGADTQYF.

The genes are TRBV7-6 and TRBJ2-5; D uncertain. The CDR3 has 14 residues. Per the germline V gene, CDR1 is SGHVS and CDR2 is FNYEAQ. The V gene lost 5 bases and the J gene lost 4 bases, with 14 bases spanning the gap. The CDR3 DNA sequence: TGTGCCAGCAGCCGTGGCCTCCTAGGAGAGACCCAGTACTTC. Translating gives CASSRGLLGETQYF.

In its sample, this clonotype was seen a few times. The V and J genes are TRBV7-2 and TRBJ1-4, with 8 bases matching TRBD1. Trimming removed 5 bases from V and 4 bases from J; junction bases left unmatched: 15. CDR3 size: 18 residues. Germline V CDR1 and CDR2: SGHTA, FQGNSA. CDR3 DNA: TGTGCCAGCAGCATCCAACGCCGGGGGGACAGGCATAATGAAAAACTGTTTTTT. It codes for CASSIQRRGDRHNEKLFF.

V is TRBV24-1 and J is TRBJ1-5, with TRBD1 matching over 8 bases. V lost 2 bases, J lost 0 bases, and 5 bases stayed unmatched. Germline CDR1 KGHDR, CDR2 SFDVKD. The CDR3 runs 17 residues. DNA of the CDR3: TGTGCCACCAGTGATTCCGGGACAGGCCATAGCAATCAGCCCCAGCATTTT. It is translated as CATSDSGTGHSNQPQHF.